This T cell receptor (beta chain) was recorded in a study of T cells in Graves' hyperthyroidism and ophthalmopathy. Study-wide context: Peripheral blood was obtained at initial diagnosis, preceding any treatment. Study findings and constraints: The model's output predicted ophthalmopathy at a median of roughly seven months prior to onset.

The J segment lost 2 bases and the V segment lost 2 bases, leaving 6 bases of the junction unmatched. This CDR3 region has 16 residues. Germline CDR1 is SGHAT and CDR2 is FQNNGV. This clonotype has a count of ten or more. Its antigen is unidentified. Amplified TCR beta CDR3 regions derived from RNA transcripts. The study used the HTBI primer set for a first-round RT-PCR of the TCR CDR3. MiXCR was run by TCRdb on the multiplex PCR reads, yielding one entry per CDR3 protein. The sample records a few hundred thousand distinct CDR3 sequences, roughly 14% being singletons. Newly diagnosed hyperthyroidism, duration under 2 months, in patients aged 18 to 65.

Sequencing used blood. The gene calls are TRBV11-2 and TRBJ2-3; TRBD1 aligns across 8 bases. The receptor was isolated from a woman aged 25 to 39 with Graves' hyperthyroidism. CDR3 sequence (DNA): TGTGCCAGCAGCTTATTTCCGGGACAGGTCACAGATACGCAGTATTTT. Residues: CASSLFPGQVTDTQYF.